This T cell receptor (beta chain) was recovered during a study of CD8 T cells in Susac syndrome. TCR beta was sequenced from blood CD8+ and CD4+ T cells. Reverse transcription used about 0.45 to 1 ug RNA and random hexamers. TCRdb recomputed calls from the immunoSEQ multiplex PCR reads with MiXCR, one row per CDR3 protein. The table lists 130,000 or so distinct CDR3 sequences, roughly 95% of them singletons. Germline V gene data show CDR1 as DFQATT and CDR2 as SNEGSKA (reference sequence). This CDR3 spans 14 amino acids. V lost 0 bases and J lost 7; bases outside the gene matches: 4. The rearrangement uses TRBV20-1 and TRBJ1-4; 8 positions match TRBD1. The clonotype was recovered from a human donor with multiple sclerosis. The sequencing sample was made of CD4+ T cells from PBMCs. In DNA form, the CDR3 reads TGCAGTGCTAGAGACGACAGGGGAGGTGAAAAACTGTTTTTT. It codes for CSARDDRGGEKLFF.